This record covers a single T cell receptor (beta chain). Its antigen remains unidentified. The data belong to a study of T cells expressing NK-cell markers. Study overall: The TCR beta repertoires originated in sorted CD3+CD56+NKG2C+, CD3+CD56+NKG2C- and CD3+CD56-NKG2C+ T cells. Study-wide points: About six donors showed dominant NKG2C+ clonotypes comprising about 1.0-7.5% of their CD8+ T cells. A few of the donors also had these clonotypes leading their CD3+CD56-NKG2C+ fraction.

The CDR3 has 13 residues. Per germline, CDR1 MGHRA and CDR2 YSYEKL. Making the TCR beta cDNA relied on 5'RACE template switching with UMIs. TCRdb reworked the 5' RACE reads into one entry per CDR3 protein, no DNA. The sample shows approximately 420,000 distinct CDR3 sequences, and about 11% sits with its ten largest clones. The sample comprised blood T cells: a sorted CD56 or NKG2C T cell subset, CD4+ or CD8+ T cells, or bulk PBMC T cells (not recorded which). The chain has TRBV4-1 and TRBJ2-3; the D call from TCRdb, TRBD1, cannot be confirmed without DNA. The clonotype originates from a woman aged 45 to 65 in good health. The CDR3 reads CASSYRAEDTQYF.